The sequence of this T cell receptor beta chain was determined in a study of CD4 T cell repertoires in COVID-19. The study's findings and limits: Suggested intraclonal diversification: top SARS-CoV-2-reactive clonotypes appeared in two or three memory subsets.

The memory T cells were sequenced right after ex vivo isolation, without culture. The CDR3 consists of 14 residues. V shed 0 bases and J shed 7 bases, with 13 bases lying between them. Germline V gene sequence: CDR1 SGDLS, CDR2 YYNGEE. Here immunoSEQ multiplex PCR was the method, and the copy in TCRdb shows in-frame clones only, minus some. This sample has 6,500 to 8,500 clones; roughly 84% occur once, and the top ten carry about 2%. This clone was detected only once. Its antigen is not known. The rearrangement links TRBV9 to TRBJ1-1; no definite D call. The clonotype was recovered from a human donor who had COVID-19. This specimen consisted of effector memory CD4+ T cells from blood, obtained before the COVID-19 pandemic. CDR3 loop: CASSVDSVAGEAFF. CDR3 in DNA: TGTGCCAGCAGCGTAGATTCGGTGGCAGGTGAAGCTTTCTTT.